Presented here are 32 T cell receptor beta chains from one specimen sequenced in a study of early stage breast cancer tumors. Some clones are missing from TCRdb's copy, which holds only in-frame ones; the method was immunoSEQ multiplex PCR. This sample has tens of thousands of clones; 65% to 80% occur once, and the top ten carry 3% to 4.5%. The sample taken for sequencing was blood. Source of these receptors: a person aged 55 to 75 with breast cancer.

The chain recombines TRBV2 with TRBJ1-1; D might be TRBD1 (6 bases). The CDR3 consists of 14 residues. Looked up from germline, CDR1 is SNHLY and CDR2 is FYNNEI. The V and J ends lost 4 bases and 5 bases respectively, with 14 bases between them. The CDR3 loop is CASSGLQGGTEAFF. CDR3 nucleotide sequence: TGTGCCAGCAGTGGGCTACAGGGAGGAACTGAAGCTTTCTTT. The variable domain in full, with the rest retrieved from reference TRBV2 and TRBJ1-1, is EPEVTQTPSHQVTQMGQEVILRCVPISNHLYFYWYRQILGQKVEFLVSFYNNEISEKSEIFDDQFSVERPDGSNFTLKIRSTKLEDSAMYFCASSGLQGGTEAFFGQGTRLTVV.

The chain's CDR3 is CSVGEGRGFF. CDR3 in DNA: TGCAGCGTGGGGGAAGGACGGGGGTTCTTC. The chain has TRBV29-1 and TRBJ2-1; either TRBD1 or TRBD2 may supply D (5 bases each). V lost 6 bases, J lost 15 bases, and 15 bases lay in between. CDR1 and CDR2 (germline): SQVTM, ANQGSEA. CDR3 length: 10 amino acids.

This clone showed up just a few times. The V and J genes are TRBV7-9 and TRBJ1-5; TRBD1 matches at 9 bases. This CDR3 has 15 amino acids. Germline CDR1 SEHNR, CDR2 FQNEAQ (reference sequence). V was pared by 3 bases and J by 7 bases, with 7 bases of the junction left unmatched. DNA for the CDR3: TGTGCCAGCAGCTTCTCCGGGACAGGGCGACAGCCCCAGCATTTT. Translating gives CASSFSGTGRQPQHF.

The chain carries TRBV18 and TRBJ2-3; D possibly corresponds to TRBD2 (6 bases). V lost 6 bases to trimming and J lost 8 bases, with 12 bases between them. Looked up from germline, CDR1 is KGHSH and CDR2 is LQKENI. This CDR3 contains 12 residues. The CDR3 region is CASSPEGGTQYF. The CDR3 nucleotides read TGTGCCAGCTCTCCCGAGGGAGGTACGCAGTATTTT.

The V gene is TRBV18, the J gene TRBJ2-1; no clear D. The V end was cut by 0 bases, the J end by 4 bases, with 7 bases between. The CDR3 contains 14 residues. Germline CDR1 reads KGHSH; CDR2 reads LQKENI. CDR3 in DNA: TGTGCCAGCTCACCACCGGGCCCATACAATGAGCAGTTCTTC. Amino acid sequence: CASSPPGPYNEQFF.

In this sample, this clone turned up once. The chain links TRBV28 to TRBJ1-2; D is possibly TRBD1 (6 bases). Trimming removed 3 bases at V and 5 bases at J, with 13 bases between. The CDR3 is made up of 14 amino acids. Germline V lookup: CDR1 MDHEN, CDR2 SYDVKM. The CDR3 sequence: CASSFRTALYGYTF. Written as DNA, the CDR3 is TGTGCCAGCAGTTTTAGGACAGCACTTTATGGCTACACCTTC.

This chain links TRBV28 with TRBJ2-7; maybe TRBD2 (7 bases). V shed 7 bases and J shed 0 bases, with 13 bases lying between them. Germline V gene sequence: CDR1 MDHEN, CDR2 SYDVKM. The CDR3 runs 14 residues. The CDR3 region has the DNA TGTGCCAGCAAAAGAAGGGGGGGCTCCTACGAGCAGTACTTC. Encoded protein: CASKRRGGSYEQYF.

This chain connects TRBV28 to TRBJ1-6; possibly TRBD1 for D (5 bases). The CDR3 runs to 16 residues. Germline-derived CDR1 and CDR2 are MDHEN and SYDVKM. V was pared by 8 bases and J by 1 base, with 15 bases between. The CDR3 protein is CASRPPGGSYNSPLHF. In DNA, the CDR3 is TGTGCCAGCCGCCCTCCCGGGGGGTCCTATAATTCACCCCTCCACTTT.

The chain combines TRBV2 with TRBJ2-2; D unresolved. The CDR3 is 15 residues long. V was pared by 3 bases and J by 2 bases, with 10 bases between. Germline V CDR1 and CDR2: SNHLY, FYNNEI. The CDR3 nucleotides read TGTGCCAGCAGTGACAGATCTCATAACACCGGGGAGCTGTTTTTT. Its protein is CASSDRSHNTGELFF.

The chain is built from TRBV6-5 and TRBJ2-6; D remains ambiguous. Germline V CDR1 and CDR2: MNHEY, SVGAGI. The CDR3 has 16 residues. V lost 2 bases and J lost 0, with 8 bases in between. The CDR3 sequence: CASSYTEISGANVLTF. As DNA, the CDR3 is TGTGCCAGCAGTTACACAGAGATCTCTGGGGCCAACGTCCTGACTTTC.

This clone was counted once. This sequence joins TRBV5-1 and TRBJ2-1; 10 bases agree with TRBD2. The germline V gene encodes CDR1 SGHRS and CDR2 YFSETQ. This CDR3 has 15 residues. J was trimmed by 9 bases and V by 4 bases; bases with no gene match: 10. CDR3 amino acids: CASSERGGRAGEQFF. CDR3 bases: TGCGCCAGCAGCGAGCGGGGGGGCCGGGCGGGTGAGCAGTTCTTC. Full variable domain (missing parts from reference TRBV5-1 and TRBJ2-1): KAGVTQTPRYLIKTRGQQVTLSCSPISGHRSVSWYQQTPGQGLQFLFEYFSETQRNKGNFPGRFSGRQFSNSRSEMNVSTLELGDSALYLCASSERGGRAGEQFFGPGTRLTVL.

The chain's CDR3 is CASSFQGSNTIYF. Written as DNA, the CDR3 is TGTGCCAGCAGCTTCCAGGGTAGCAACACCATATATTTT. The chain is built from TRBV5-5 and TRBJ1-3, with D maybe TRBD1 (5 bases). The CDR3 contains 13 residues. V was pared by 2 bases and J by 7 bases, with 10 bases between. Germline V gives CDR1 SGHKS, CDR2 YYEKEE (reference sequence).

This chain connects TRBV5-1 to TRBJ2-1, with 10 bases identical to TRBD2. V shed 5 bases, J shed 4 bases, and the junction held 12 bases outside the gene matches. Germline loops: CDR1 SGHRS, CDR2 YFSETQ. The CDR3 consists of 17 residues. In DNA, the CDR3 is TGCGCCAGCAGTCCCGAGGGAGCGGGGGGGCCTTACAATGAGCAGTTCTTC. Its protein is CASSPEGAGGPYNEQFF.

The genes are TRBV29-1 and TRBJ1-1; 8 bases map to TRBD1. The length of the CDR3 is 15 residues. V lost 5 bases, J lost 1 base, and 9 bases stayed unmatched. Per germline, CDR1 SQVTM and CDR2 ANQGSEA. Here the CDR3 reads CSVSNRGTGNTEAFF. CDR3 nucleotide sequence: TGCAGCGTTTCGAACAGGGGGACAGGGAACACTGAAGCTTTCTTT. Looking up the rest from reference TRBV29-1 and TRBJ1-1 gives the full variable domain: SAVISQKPSRDICQRGTSLTIQCQVDSQVTMMFWYRQQPGQSLTLIATANQGSEATYESGFVIDKFPISRPNLTFSTLTVSNMSPEDSSIYLCSVSNRGTGNTEAFFGQGTRLTVV.

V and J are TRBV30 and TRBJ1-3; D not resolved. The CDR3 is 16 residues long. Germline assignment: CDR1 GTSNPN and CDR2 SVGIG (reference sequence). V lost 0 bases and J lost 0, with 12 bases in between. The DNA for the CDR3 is TGTGCCTGGAGTGTAAAGCTGGCGGGCTCTGGAAACACCATATATTTT. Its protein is CAWSVKLAGSGNTIYF. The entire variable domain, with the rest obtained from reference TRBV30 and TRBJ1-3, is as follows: SQTIHQWPATLVQPVGSPLSLECTVEGTSNPNLYWYRQAAGRGLQLLFYSVGIGQISSEVPQNLSASRPQDRQFILSSKKLLLSDSGFYLCAWSVKLAGSGNTIYFGEGSWLTVV.

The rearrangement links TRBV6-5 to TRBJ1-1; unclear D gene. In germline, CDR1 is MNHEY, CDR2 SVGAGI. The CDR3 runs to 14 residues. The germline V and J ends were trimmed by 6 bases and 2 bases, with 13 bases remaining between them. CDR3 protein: CASSSRGVNTEAFF. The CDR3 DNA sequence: TGTGCCAGCAGCAGCCGGGGTGTAAACACTGAAGCTTTCTTT.

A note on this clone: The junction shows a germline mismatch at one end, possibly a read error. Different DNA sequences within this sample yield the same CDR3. CDR3: CASSETAGTGEQYF. The DNA of the CDR3 is TGTGCCAGTAGCGAGACCGCCGGAACGGGCGAGCAGTACTTC. The gene calls are TRBV9 and TRBJ2-7; weak D call: TRBD2 (5 bases). Germline V lookup: CDR1 SGDLS, CDR2 YYNGEE. This CDR3 spans 14 amino acids.

This CDR3 reads CAISVEGTYGYTF. DNA for the CDR3: TGTGCCATCAGTGTCGAGGGAACCTATGGCTACACCTTC. V usage is TRBV10-3 and J usage is TRBJ1-2; no clear D. This CDR3 comprises 13 residues. The germline gives CDR1 ENHRY, CDR2 SYGVKD. The V end was cut by 4 bases, the J end by 4 bases, with 10 bases between.

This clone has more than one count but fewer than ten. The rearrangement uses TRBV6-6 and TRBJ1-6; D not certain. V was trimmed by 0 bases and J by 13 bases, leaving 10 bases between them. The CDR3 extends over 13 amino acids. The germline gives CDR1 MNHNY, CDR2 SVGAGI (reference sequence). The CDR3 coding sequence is TGTGCCAGCAGTTACTCAACCCCAGGTCCCCTCCACTTT. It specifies CASSYSTPGPLHF.

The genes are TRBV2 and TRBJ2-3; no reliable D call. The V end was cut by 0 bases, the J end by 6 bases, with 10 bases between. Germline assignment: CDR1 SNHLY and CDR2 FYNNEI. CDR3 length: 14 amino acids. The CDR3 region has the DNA TGTGCCAGCAGTGAAGCGCTTCGTAGGGATACGCAGTATTTT. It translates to CASSEALRRDTQYF. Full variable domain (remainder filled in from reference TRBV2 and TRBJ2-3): EPEVTQTPSHQVTQMGQEVILRCVPISNHLYFYWYRQILGQKVEFLVSFYNNEISEKSEIFDDQFSVERPDGSNFTLKIRSTKLEDSAMYFCASSEALRRDTQYFGPGTRLTVL.

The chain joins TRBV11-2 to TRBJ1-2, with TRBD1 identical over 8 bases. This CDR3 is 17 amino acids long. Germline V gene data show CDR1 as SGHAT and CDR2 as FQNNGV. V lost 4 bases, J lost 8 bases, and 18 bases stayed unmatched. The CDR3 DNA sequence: TGTGCCAGCAGCTCCAAAAATCCGGGACAGGAGTATGGGGGCTACACCTTC. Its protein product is CASSSKNPGQEYGGYTF.

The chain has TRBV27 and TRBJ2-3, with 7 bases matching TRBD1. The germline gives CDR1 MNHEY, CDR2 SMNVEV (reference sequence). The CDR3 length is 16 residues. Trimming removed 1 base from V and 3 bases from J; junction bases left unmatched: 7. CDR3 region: CASSLFTGAPTDTQYF. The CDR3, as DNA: TGTGCCAGCAGTTTATTCACAGGGGCCCCAACAGATACGCAGTATTTT.

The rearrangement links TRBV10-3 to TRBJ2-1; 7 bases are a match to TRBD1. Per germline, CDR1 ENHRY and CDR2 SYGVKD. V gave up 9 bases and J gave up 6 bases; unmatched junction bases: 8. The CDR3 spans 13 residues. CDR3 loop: CAISPPGGNEQFF. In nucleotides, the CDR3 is TGTGCCATTTCCCCCCCAGGGGGCAATGAGCAGTTCTTC.

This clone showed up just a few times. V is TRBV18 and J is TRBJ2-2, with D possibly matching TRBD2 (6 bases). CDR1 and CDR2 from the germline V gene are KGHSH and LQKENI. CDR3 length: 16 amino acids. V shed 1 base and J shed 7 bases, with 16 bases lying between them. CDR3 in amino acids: CASSPQGGQFNGELFF. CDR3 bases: TGTGCCAGCTCACCACAGGGAGGCCAATTCAACGGGGAGCTGTTTTTT.

The CDR3, as DNA: TGTGCCAGCAGTAGGACTCTAAATTTTGGCTACACCTTC. This encodes CASSRTLNFGYTF. V and J are TRBV2 and TRBJ1-2; D remains unclear. The CDR3 length is 13 residues. Looked up from germline, CDR1 is SNHLY and CDR2 is FYNNEI. Trimming shortened V by 5 bases and J by 7 bases, and 14 bases separated the two germline ends.

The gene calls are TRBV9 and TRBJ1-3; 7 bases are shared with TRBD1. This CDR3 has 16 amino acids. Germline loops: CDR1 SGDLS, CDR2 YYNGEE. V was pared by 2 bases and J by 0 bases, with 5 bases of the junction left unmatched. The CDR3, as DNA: TGTGCCAGCAGCGTGACAGGGATCAGCTCTGGAAACACCATATATTTT. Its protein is CASSVTGISSGNTIYF.

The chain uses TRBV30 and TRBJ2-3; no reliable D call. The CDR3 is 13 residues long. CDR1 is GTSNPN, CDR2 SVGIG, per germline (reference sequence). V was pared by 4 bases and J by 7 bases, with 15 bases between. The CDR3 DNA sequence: TGTGCCTGGAATGGCGTACGCACGAATACGCAGTATTTT. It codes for CAWNGVRTNTQYF.

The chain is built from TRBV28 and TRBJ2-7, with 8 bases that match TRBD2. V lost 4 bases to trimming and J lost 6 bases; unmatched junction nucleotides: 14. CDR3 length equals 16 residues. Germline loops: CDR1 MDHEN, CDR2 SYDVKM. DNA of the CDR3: TGTGCCAGCAGTTCCCCTGGGCGCGGGGGGCGGCTCGAGCAGTACTTC. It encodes CASSSPGRGGRLEQYF.

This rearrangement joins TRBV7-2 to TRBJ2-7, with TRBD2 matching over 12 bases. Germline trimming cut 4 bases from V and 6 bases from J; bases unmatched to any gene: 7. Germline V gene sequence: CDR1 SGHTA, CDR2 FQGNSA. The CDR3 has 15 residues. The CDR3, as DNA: TGTGCCAGCAGCTCGCTAGCGGGAGGGGGCAGCGAGCAGTACTTC. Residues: CASSSLAGGGSEQYF.

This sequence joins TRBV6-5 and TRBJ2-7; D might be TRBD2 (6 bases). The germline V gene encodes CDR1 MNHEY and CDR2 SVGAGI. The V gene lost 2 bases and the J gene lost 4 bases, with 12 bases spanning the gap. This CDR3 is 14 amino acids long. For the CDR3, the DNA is TGTGCCAGCAGTTACCGGCGGGACTCTTACGAGCAGTACTTC. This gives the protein CASSYRRDSYEQYF.

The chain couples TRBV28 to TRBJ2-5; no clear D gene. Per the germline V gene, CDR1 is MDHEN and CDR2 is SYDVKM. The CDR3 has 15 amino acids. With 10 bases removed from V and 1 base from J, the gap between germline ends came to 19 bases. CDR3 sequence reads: CATVKAGWGQETQYF. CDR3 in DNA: TGTGCCACCGTTAAGGCAGGTTGGGGCCAAGAGACCCAGTACTTC.

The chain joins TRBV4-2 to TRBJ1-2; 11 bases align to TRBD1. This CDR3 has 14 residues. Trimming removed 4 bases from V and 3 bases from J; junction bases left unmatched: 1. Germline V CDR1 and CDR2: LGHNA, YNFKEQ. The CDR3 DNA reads TGTGCCAGCAGCCCGGGACAGGGGGACTATGGCTACACCTTC. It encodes CASSPGQGDYGYTF.